One sample yielded the 3 T cell receptor beta chains listed below, sequenced in a study of T cell repertoires in cytomegalovirus infection. TCRdb itself ran the reads through MiXCR, one entry per CDR3 protein. The sample carries about 460,000 distinct CDR3 sequences, 11% recorded once. The sequenced sample consisted of PBMCs. The receptors derive from a human donor in good health (CMV status not recorded). Some clones in this sample may be carry-over from other donors' samples.

This clonotype was picked up many times. The chain has TRBV4-1 and TRBJ2-7, with 10 bases identical to TRBD2. Germline V gives CDR1 MGHRA, CDR2 YSYEKL. The CDR3 is made up of 14 amino acids. The trim removed 1 base at V and 6 bases at J, leaving 3 bases unmatched. CDR3 residues: CASSQAAGGPEQYF. The CDR3 DNA is TGCGCCAGCAGCCAAGCAGCGGGAGGGCCCGAGCAGTACTTC.

Many counts were recorded for this clonotype. The V gene is TRBV7-2, the J gene TRBJ2-4, with unresolved D. The V end lost 2 bases, the J end lost 3 bases, and 17 bases lay between the germline ends. The CDR3 covers 17 residues. Germline CDR1 and CDR2: SGHTA and FQGNSA. The CDR3 region is CASSLFYLEDHKNIQYF. The CDR3 DNA is TGTGCCAGCAGCTTATTTTATCTAGAGGATCACAAAAACATTCAGTACTTC.

In its sample, this clonotype was seen a few times. The chain is built from TRBV11-2 and TRBJ1-6, with TRBD1 identical over 8 bases. The junction had 6 bases not matched to a gene; V was cut back by 4 bases and J by 7 bases. The CDR3 has 15 amino acids. Germline V lookup: CDR1 SGHAT, CDR2 FQNNGV. CDR3 region: CASSSGQGINSPLHF. CDR3 DNA sequence: TGTGCCAGCAGCTCTGGACAGGGTATCAATTCACCCCTCCACTTT. The complete variable domain, with remaining parts taken from reference TRBV11-2 and TRBJ1-6, reads EAGVAQSPRYKIIEKRQSVAFWCNPISGHATLYWYQQILGQGPKLLIQFQNNGVVDDSQLPKDRFSAERLKGVDSTLKIQPAKLEDSAVYLCASSSGQGINSPLHFGNGTRLTVT.